These 25 T cell receptor beta chains came from one sample sequenced in a study of PD-L1 blockade in urothelial cancer. The time point is: pretreatment peripheral blood. Sequenced by immunoSEQ multiplex PCR; TCRdb stores in-frame clones only, minus some. In the table there are roughly 90,000 clones, 89% of which are singletons. The sequencing here drew on PBMCs, taken around atezolizumab (anti-PD-L1) treatment. The receptors were gathered from a woman of 80 years or more with urothelial cancer.

This chain connects TRBV5-1 to TRBJ2-5, with 7 bases fitting TRBD1. There are 16 residues in the CDR3. Germline values: CDR1 SGHRS, CDR2 YFSETQ. The junction had 6 bases not matched to a gene; V was cut back by 0 bases and J by 1 base. For the CDR3, the DNA is TGCGCCAGCAGCTTGGGCGACAGGGCGGGCCAAGAGACCCAGTACTTC. It is translated as CASSLGDRAGQETQYF.

The chain has TRBV6-5 and TRBJ2-1, with D possibly matching TRBD1 (6 bases). Germline CDR1 and CDR2: MNHEY and SVGAGI. This CDR3 is built from 14 residues. With 0 bases removed from V and 14 bases from J, the gap between germline ends came to 17 bases. CDR3 residues: CASSYSSAVRGEFF. The DNA of the CDR3 is TGTGCCAGCAGTTACTCGTCGGCGGTCAGGGGAGAGTTCTTC.

The CDR3 loop is CATSRAGTDQPQHF. DNA for the CDR3: TGTGCCACCAGCAGAGCCGGGACAGATCAGCCCCAGCATTTT. The genes are TRBV15 and TRBJ1-5, with 7 bases that match TRBD1. Trimming cost V 1 base and J 5 bases; bases outside gene matches: 2. Germline CDR1 and CDR2: LNHNV and YYDKDF (reference sequence). This CDR3 is 14 amino acids long.

This clone is a singleton in its sample. The V call is TRBV18, the J call TRBJ2-2; D is unresolved. This CDR3 contains 14 residues. V was trimmed by 3 bases and J by 5 bases, leaving 10 bases between them. Germline CDR1 and CDR2: KGHSH and LQKENI. CDR3 nucleotides: TGTGCCAGCTCACCCCTGCGCGCGACCGGGGAGCTGTTTTTT. The encoded protein is CASSPLRATGELFF.

The CDR3 region has the DNA TGCAGTGCTATTATGGGGGGTACGCAGTATTTT. Encoded protein: CSAIMGGTQYF. V usage is TRBV20-1 and J usage is TRBJ2-3, with a tentative D call TRBD2 (6 bases). The CDR3 length is 11 residues. The V gene lost 4 bases and the J gene lost 8 bases, with 10 bases spanning the gap. Germline assignment: CDR1 DFQATT and CDR2 SNEGSKA (reference sequence).

This clone was recorded once. The chain is built from TRBV27 and TRBJ2-7; 10 bases are shared with TRBD1. CDR3 size: 15 residues. Per the germline V gene, CDR1 is MNHEY and CDR2 is SMNVEV (reference sequence). The V segment lost 4 bases and the J segment 0 bases; nucleotides outside the gene matches: 3. CDR3 coding DNA: TGTGCCAGCAGTTACGGGACAGGGGACTCCTACGAGCAGTACTTC. Its protein is CASSYGTGDSYEQYF.

This chain links TRBV5-3 with TRBJ2-3, with TRBD2 matching 8 bases. TRBV5-3 carries the ORF label, with uncertain function. V was clipped by 4 bases and J by 5 bases; unmatched bases: 18. CDR3 length equals 18 residues. CDR3 DNA: TGTGCCAGAAGCACCGGACTAGCCACCGCGGGGGTTGGAGATACGCAGTATTTT. Translated, it gives CARSTGLATAGVGDTQYF.

The rearrangement uses TRBV4-1 and TRBJ1-1; no clear D. This CDR3 is built from 14 residues. In germline, CDR1 is MGHRA, CDR2 YSYEKL. V gave up 3 bases and J gave up 5 bases, with 13 bases separating them. CDR3 amino acids: CASSQVGSATEAFF. CDR3 nucleotide sequence: TGCGCCAGCAGCCAGGTGGGCTCGGCGACTGAAGCTTTCTTT.

The chain has TRBV5-1 and TRBJ2-5, with 10 bases lining up with TRBD2. After removal of 0 bases from V and 7 bases from J, the junction contained 6 bases not matched to a gene. The CDR3 covers 15 residues. Looked up from germline, CDR1 is SGHRS and CDR2 is YFSETQ. Written as DNA, the CDR3 is TGCGCCAGCAGCTTGGAGGGACTAGCGAGGGGGACCCAGTACTTC. Protein product: CASSLEGLARGTQYF.

This chain links TRBV4-1 with TRBJ1-2; TRBD1 is a possible D gene (5 bases). V lost 4 bases and J lost 1, with 13 bases in between. There are 15 residues in the CDR3. The germline V gene has CDR1 MGHRA and CDR2 YSYEKL. CDR3 loop: CASSPAGGVNYGYTF. CDR3 sequence (DNA): TGCGCCAGCAGCCCAGCCGGGGGGGTTAACTATGGCTACACCTTC.

The chain carries TRBV15 and TRBJ2-7; 8 positions agree with TRBD2. CDR1 is LNHNV, CDR2 YYDKDF, per germline (reference sequence). This CDR3 spans 15 amino acids. V dropped 1 base and J dropped 6; count of bases not matched to a gene: 8. The CDR3 DNA follows: TGTGCCACCAGCAGAGCCGAGCGGGAGTTTAGCGAGCAGTACTTC. This encodes CATSRAEREFSEQYF.

This chain joins TRBV6-5 and TRBJ2-7, with 12 bases aligning to TRBD2. V gave up 8 bases and J gave up 3 bases; unmatched junction bases: 5. Germline loops: CDR1 MNHEY, CDR2 SVGAGI. This CDR3 region has 14 residues. The CDR3 sequence: CASWRTSGDYEQYF. The CDR3 DNA follows: TGTGCCAGCTGGAGGACTAGCGGGGACTACGAGCAGTACTTC.

The chain has TRBV28 and TRBJ1-3; possibly TRBD1 for D (6 bases). V shed 10 bases and J shed 4 bases, with 20 bases lying between them. In germline, CDR1 is MDHEN, CDR2 SYDVKM. The CDR3 has 15 residues. CDR3 nucleotide sequence: TGTGCCACTAGGCGGGGGGCGGCTTCGGGAAACACCATATATTTT. Translated: CATRRGAASGNTIYF.

V gene TRBV5-1 combines with J gene TRBJ2-1; 7 nucleotides match TRBD2. The CDR3 is 12 amino acids. Looked up from germline, CDR1 is SGHRS and CDR2 is YFSETQ. Trimming cost V 5 bases and J 9 bases; bases outside gene matches: 5. CDR3 sequence (DNA): TGCGCCAGCAGGCGGGAGCAGGGTGAGCAGTTCTTC. Translating gives CASRREQGEQFF.

The gene calls are TRBV28 and TRBJ1-2; D not resolved. CDR3 size: 15 residues. V was trimmed by 4 bases and J by 0 bases, leaving 12 bases between them. Germline CDR1 MDHEN, CDR2 SYDVKM. Here the CDR3 DNA reads TGTGCCAGCAGTTCCCTCGAAGTAGCTAACTATGGCTACACCTTC. It is translated as CASSSLEVANYGYTF.

The chain recombines TRBV5-4 with TRBJ2-2, with 12 bases aligning to TRBD2. Unmatched junction bases numbered 0, after V lost 0 bases and J lost 3 bases. Germline V gives CDR1 SGHNT, CDR2 YYREEE (reference sequence). CDR3 length equals 16 residues. CDR3 sequence (DNA): TGTGCCAGCAGCTTGGGACTAGCGGGAGACACCGGGGAGCTGTTTTTT. Protein sequence: CASSLGLAGDTGELFF.

The chain recombines TRBV28 with TRBJ2-3; 14 bases are a match to TRBD2. The CDR3 contains 16 residues. V trimming: 5 bases; J trimming: 1 base; junction bases outside the gene matches: 2. The germline V gene encodes CDR1 MDHEN and CDR2 SYDVKM. CDR3 nucleotides: TGTGCCAGCAGTCTGGGACTAGCGGGAGGCACAGATACGCAGTATTTT. Protein sequence: CASSLGLAGGTDTQYF.

V gene TRBV5-4 combines with J gene TRBJ2-1; 7 bases are a match to TRBD1. CDR1 SGHNT and CDR2 YYREEE come from the germline V gene (reference sequence). The ends lost 4 bases at V and 6 bases at J; junction bases unmatched: 4. This CDR3 has 13 amino acids. This CDR3 is CASSPRTGNEQFF. DNA for the CDR3: TGTGCCAGCAGCCCCCGGACAGGCAATGAGCAGTTCTTC.

The gene calls are TRBV6-1 and TRBJ2-2, with TRBD1 matching over 7 bases. V trimming: 4 bases; J trimming: 5 bases; junction bases outside the gene matches: 10. CDR1 is MNHNS and CDR2 is SASEGT in the germline V gene. This CDR3 spans 16 amino acids. The CDR3 loop is CASSVFRDSATGELFF. The CDR3 region has the DNA TGTGCCAGCAGTGTATTCCGGGACAGTGCGACCGGGGAGCTGTTTTTT.

CDR3 in DNA: TGTGCCTGGAATGGGAGGTTGTCGGGAGTAGGCGAGCAGTTCTTC. This sequence encodes CAWNGRLSGVGEQFF. V gene TRBV30 combines with J gene TRBJ2-1; the D gene is possibly TRBD2 (6 bases). This CDR3 is 15 amino acids long. Germline V CDR1 and CDR2: GTSNPN, SVGIG (reference sequence). Trimming cost V 4 bases and J 10 bases, with 23 bases left between them.

The rearrangement links TRBV11-3 to TRBJ2-7; 11 nucleotides line up with TRBD2. Germline assignment: CDR1 SGHNT and CDR2 YENEEA. With 4 bases clipped from V and 3 bases from J, the junction kept 2 bases outside the gene matches. The length of the CDR3 is 14 residues. The CDR3, as DNA: TGTGCCAGCAGCTCGGGGACTAGCGGCTACGAGCAGTACTTC. This translates into CASSSGTSGYEQYF.

In this sample, this clone turned up once. V and J are TRBV28 and TRBJ1-5; 7 bases agree with TRBD1. The CDR3 runs to 17 residues. The ends lost 2 bases at V and 0 bases at J; junction bases unmatched: 7. Per the germline V gene, CDR1 is MDHEN and CDR2 is SYDVKM. As DNA, the CDR3 is TGTGCCAGCAGTTTACATACGGGACAGCCTAGCAATCAGCCCCAGCATTTT. It yields the protein CASSLHTGQPSNQPQHF. Supplemented by reference TRBV28 and TRBJ1-5, the full variable domain reads DVKVTQSSRYLVKRTGEKVFLECVQDMDHENMFWYRQDPGLGLRLIYFSYDVKMKEKGDIPEGYSVSREKKERFSLILESASTNQTSMYLCASSLHTGQPSNQPQHFGDGTRLSIL.

The gene calls are TRBV19 and TRBJ1-5; the D is unclear. Germline-derived CDR1 and CDR2 are LNHDA and SQIVND (reference sequence). Between the trimmed V and J ends, which lost 7 bases and 4 bases, there was a span of 8 bases. The CDR3 consists of 12 residues. The CDR3 spells CASTKQNQPQHF. The DNA for the CDR3 is TGTGCCAGTACAAAACAGAATCAGCCCCAGCATTTT.

The chain is built from TRBV2 and TRBJ2-7; D is uncertain. The CDR3 loop spans 13 amino acids. Between the trimmed V and J ends, which lost 7 bases and 1 base, there was a span of 11 bases. Germline CDR1 and CDR2: SNHLY and FYNNEI. As DNA, the CDR3 is TGTGCCAGCACCCTCCGAACATCCTACGAGCAGTACTTC. It specifies CASTLRTSYEQYF.

The J gene is TRBJ2-7, the V gene TRBV7-2, with TRBD2 matching over 11 bases. V trimming: 7 bases; J trimming: 7 bases; junction bases outside the gene matches: 15. CDR3 length: 16 amino acids. Per germline, CDR1 SGHTA and CDR2 FQGNSA. CDR3 DNA sequence: TGTGCCAGCACCGATAATAGCGGGAGGGCCTCCGGGGAGCAGTACTTC. As protein: CASTDNSGRASGEQYF. Complete variable domain (other parts from reference TRBV7-2 and TRBJ2-7): GAGVSQSPSNKVTEKGKDVELRCDPISGHTALYWYRQSLGQGLEFLIYFQGNSAPDKSGLPSDRFSAERTGGSVSTLTIQRTQQEDSAVYLCASTDNSGRASGEQYFGPGTRLTVT.